The TCR beta chain under discussion was sequenced for a study of blood T cell repertoires in COVID-19. For the study at large: PBMCs, B-cell-depleted T cells, or T cells were the source of the cDNA or gDNA that made up the material.

This CDR3 has 13 residues. V lost 2 bases to trimming and J lost 7 bases, with 9 bases between them. The germline V gene encodes CDR1 SGHTA and CDR2 FQGNSA. Enrolment of Seattle patients took place during active infection, and they were followed longitudinally. Original handling: Nucleated cell counts were estimated from reference gene primer amplification. Generated by immunoSEQ multiplex PCR, the TCRdb table keeps only in-frame clones and is missing some. The DNA was the basis for D and trimming; V, J and clone size are from that table. This table has under 200,000 clones, around four fifths appearing once.

Sequencing was carried out using peripheral blood. This TCR was sampled from an elderly woman with COVID-19, enrolled during active disease. This chain joins TRBV7-2 and TRBJ2-1, with D tentatively TRBD2 (5 bases). CDR3 sequence reads: CASSLYSVNEQFF. For the CDR3, the DNA is TGTGCCAGCAGCTTATATAGCGTAAATGAGCAGTTCTTC. The full variable domain, completed using reference TRBV7-2 and TRBJ2-1, is GAGVSQSPSNKVTEKGKDVELRCDPISGHTALYWYRQSLGQGLEFLIYFQGNSAPDKSGLPSDRFSAERTGGSVSTLTIQRTQQEDSAVYLCASSLYSVNEQFFGPGTRLTVL.